The source of this T cell receptor (beta chain) is a study of T cells in localized non-small cell lung cancer. Overall study findings and caveats: Uninvolved adjacent lung had more T cell clonality than any other tissue, topping tumor. When the top 100 tumor clones were examined, a median approximately 62 of them also appeared in the adjacent lung, which was paired and uninvolved. Heterogeneity is still possible, as just one tumor region was sequenced.

The repertoire was sequenced with immunoSEQ multiplex PCR; TCRdb's copy has only in-frame clones and lacks some. The sample shows about 78,000 clones, 80% to 90% of them seen only once. Only a few counts were recorded for this clone. The antigen is not known. The clonotype originates from a man aged 35 to 70 with stage I lung adenocarcinoma. The specimen comprised peripheral blood, sampled before any cancer treatment.

The CDR3 here is CASSLGFGLGPGNEQFF. In DNA, the CDR3 is TGTGCCAGCAGCTTAGGCTTCGGACTAGGCCCCGGGAATGAGCAGTTCTTC. The chain combines TRBV7-2 with TRBJ2-1, with 7 bases lining up with TRBD2. The V gene end was trimmed by 1 base and the J gene end by 7 bases; junction bases not matched to a gene: 13. This CDR3 is built from 17 residues. The germline V gene encodes CDR1 SGHTA and CDR2 FQGNSA.